These T cell receptor beta chains were read from a single sample in a study of blood T cell repertoires in COVID-19. Only in-frame clones appear in the TCRdb table, and some are missing; sequencing was by immunoSEQ multiplex PCR. Among fewer than 30,000 clones listed, 70% to 90% were seen once. Input material: peripheral blood. All receptors derive from a woman at least 80 years old with COVID-19, enrolled during active disease. Each CDR3 is given with its conserved first and last residue. D genes are given only for firm matches. For some rows the clone size is stated as once, few or many, or as a class when expanded; others skip it.

D gene,clone size,CDR3 length,J gene,V gene,CDR3 DNA,CDR3 protein
NA,NA,13,TRBJ2-1,TRBV6-5,TGTGCCACCGCAGGGGGGACCTACAATGAGCAGTTCTTC,CATAGGTYNEQFF
NA,NA,15,TRBJ1-5,TRBV19,TGTGCCAGTAGTATTTCAGGGTTGGGGTCCGCGCCCCAGCATTTT,CASSISGLGSAPQHF
TRBD2,NA,15,TRBJ2-1,TRBV5-1,TGCGCCAGCAGCCCTCGGGAGGGACCCTCTGATGAGCAGTTCTTC,CASSPREGPSDEQFF
TRBD1,NA,15,TRBJ1-6,TRBV2,TGTGCCAGCAGCCCGGGACAGGGGGCTAATTCACCCCTCCACTTT,CASSPGQGANSPLHF
TRBD1,NA,14,TRBJ2-5,TRBV7-2,TGTGCCAGCAGCTCGTACAGGGGACAAGAGACCCAGTACTTC,CASSSYRGQETQYF
NA,NA,16,TRBJ1-3,TRBV18,TGTGCCAGCTCACCAGAGCCCGGCGGCGGTGGAAACACCATATATTTT,CASSPEPGGGGNTIYF
NA,few,15,TRBJ1-4,TRBV7-9,TGTGCCAGCAGCTCGCGGGGGGCGATGGGTGAAAAACTGTTTTTT,CASSSRGAMGEKLFF
TRBD1,NA,13,TRBJ1-2,TRBV30,TGTGCCTGGAACCGGGACAGGGACTATGGCTACACCTTC,CAWNRDRDYGYTF
NA,NA,13,TRBJ2-5,TRBV7-2,TGTGCCAGCAGCCAGGGGCCTAAAGAGACCCAGTACTTC,CASSQGPKETQYF
TRBD1,NA,17,TRBJ1-4,TRBV7-9,TGTGCCAGCAGCTTAGCGGCCAGGGGGTACGCTAATGAAAAACTGTTTTTT,CASSLAARGYANEKLFF
TRBD1,NA,14,TRBJ1-3,TRBV6-5,TGTGCCAGCAGCCCAACAGGGGTCAGGAACACCATATATTTT,CASSPTGVRNTIYF
TRBD2,NA,16,TRBJ2-1,TRBV5-1,TGCGCCAGCAGCCTAAAAAGCGGGGGGATGGGAGATGAGCAGTTCTTC,CASSLKSGGMGDEQFF
NA,NA,14,TRBJ1-3,TRBV7-9,TGTGCCAGCAGCTTAGCGCCAGGTGGAAACACCATATATTTT,CASSLAPGGNTIYF
NA,NA,15,TRBJ2-3,TRBV5-1,TGCGCCAGCAGCTTGTCCTGGCACGAGGGAGATACGCAGTATTTT,CASSLSWHEGDTQYF
NA,NA,15,TRBJ2-7,TRBV11-2,TGTGCCAGCAGCTTTCAGGGCGGCAGCACCTACGAGCAGTACTTC,CASSFQGGSTYEQYF
NA,NA,13,TRBJ2-1,TRBV7-2,TGTGCCAGCAGCTCGACAGCATACAATGAGCAGTTCTTC,CASSSTAYNEQFF
NA,NA,14,TRBJ2-1,TRBV10-3,TGTGCCATCAGTGCCCTGATTCAAGGGGATGAGCAGTTCTTC,CAISALIQGDEQFF
TRBD1,NA,15,TRBJ2-7,TRBV7-6,TGTGCCAGCAGCTTCGGACAGGGTATCTCCTACGAGCAGTACTTC,CASSFGQGISYEQYF
TRBD1,NA,12,TRBJ2-1,TRBV5-1,TGCGCCAGCAGAAGACAGGGGGATGAGCAGTTCTTC,CASRRQGDEQFF
NA,NA,13,TRBJ2-7,TRBV12-3/TRBV12-4,TGTGCCAGCAGCTACGGGTCCTCCTACGAGCAGTACTTC,CASSYGSSYEQYF
TRBD1,NA,13,TRBJ2-4,TRBV12-3/TRBV12-4,TGTGCCAGCAGTGGGACAGGGGAAAACATTCAGTACTTC,CASSGTGENIQYF
TRBD1,NA,14,TRBJ1-2,TRBV9,TGTGCCAGCAGCCCCGGGACAGGGGGCGGCGGCTACACCTTC,CASSPGTGGGGYTF
TRBD1,NA,13,TRBJ2-7,TRBV2,TGTGCCAGCAGTGACCAGGGGGCAGGTGAGCAGTACTTC,CASSDQGAGEQYF
TRBD1,NA,15,TRBJ2-2,TRBV18,TGTGCCAGCTCACCGACAGGGGTTTTGACCGGGGAGCTGTTTTTT,CASSPTGVLTGELFF
NA,once,13,TRBJ1-4,TRBV7-2,TGTGCCAGCAGCTCGCACAGGGATGAAAAACTGTTTTTT,CASSSHRDEKLFF
NA,NA,14,TRBJ2-5,TRBV5-1,TGCGCCAGCAGCTTGTTGGGGCTTGAAGAGACCCAGTACTTC,CASSLLGLEETQYF
TRBD1,NA,15,TRBJ1-2,TRBV6-5,TGTGCCAGCAGTTACTCAGGACAGGGAAACTATGGCTACACCTTC,CASSYSGQGNYGYTF
TRBD1,NA,13,TRBJ1-4,TRBV19,TGTGCCAGTAGTGGGGACAGTCGGGAAAAACTGTTTTTT,CASSGDSREKLFF
TRBD2,NA,16,TRBJ2-3,TRBV6-1,TGTGCCAGCAGTGAAGAGCTAGCGGGGGTAACAGATACGCAGTATTTT,CASSEELAGVTDTQYF
NA,NA,14,TRBJ2-7,TRBV5-6,TGTGCCAGCAGCTTGGTCCGTCAGGTTCGCGAGCAGTACTTC,CASSLVRQVREQYF
TRBD1,NA,17,TRBJ1-6,TRBV10-3,TGTGCCATCAGTGGGGGACAGCCCAACTCCTATAATTCACCCCTCCACTTT,CAISGGQPNSYNSPLHF
NA,NA,15,TRBJ2-5,TRBV7-6,TGTGCCAGCAGCTTAGGTCGCCAAGGGGGAGAGACCCAGTACTTC,CASSLGRQGGETQYF
NA,once,18,TRBJ1-2,TRBV7-8,TGTGCCAGCAGCTCCCATGGGGGCAGGGGCTCATCTAACTATGGCTACACCTTC,CASSSHGGRGSSNYGYTF
TRBD1,NA,15,TRBJ1-2,TRBV10-3,TGTGCCATCAGTGCCGGGACAGGGTGGGACTATGGCTACACCTTC,CAISAGTGWDYGYTF
TRBD2,NA,14,TRBJ2-3,TRBV3-1/TRBV3-2,TGTGCCAGCAGCCTGGGCCCGCGGGGGGATACGCAGTATTTT,CASSLGPRGDTQYF
NA,NA,17,TRBJ2-5,TRBV21-1,TGTGCCAGCAGCCTCCGGGGGGGGATAAGGTACCAAGAGACCCAGTACTTC,CASSLRGGIRYQETQYF